This is a list of T cell receptor beta chains from one sample in a study of blood T cells in healthy people across ages. TCRdb re-called the 5' RACE reads with MiXCR, one entry per CDR3 protein. Here the sample spans some 890,000 distinct CDR3 sequences, 25% to 30% being singletons. These data were also reused for a study on T cells of mothers and their children.

Sequencing was done on a sample of blood. Every receptor here comes from a woman between 35 and 50 years old in good health. The CDR3 runs from the conserved cysteine through the conserved F or W. D genes are given only for firm matches. Size is stated for part of the rows, as once, few or many counts, or as a class when the clone is expanded.

J gene | V gene | clone size | D gene | CDR3 protein | CDR3 DNA
TRBJ1-6 | TRBV27 | many | NA | CASSLGGSNSPLHF | TGTGCCAGCAGTTTGGGGGGGAGTAATTCACCCCTCCACTTT
TRBJ1-1 | TRBV29-1 | few | NA | CSVVWGTEAFF | TGCAGCGTTGTGTGGGGCACTGAAGCTTTCTTT
TRBJ2-5 | TRBV28 | NA | TRBD1 | CASSFRDREETQYF | TGTGCCAGCAGTTTCCGGGACAGAGAAGAGACCCAGTACTTC
TRBJ2-7 | TRBV28 | few | NA | CASSLILASYEQYF | TGTGCCAGCAGTTTGATTCTCGCCTCCTACGAGCAGTACTTC
TRBJ2-4 | TRBV15 | many | NA | CATSGVGDKNIQYF | TGTGCCACCAGCGGTGTGGGAGACAAAAACATTCAGTACTTC
TRBJ2-4 | TRBV5-1 | NA | NA | CASSLADLGGLAKNIQYF | TGCGCCAGCAGCTTGGCCGATCTAGGGGGGTTGGCCAAAAACATTCAGTACTTC
TRBJ1-3 | TRBV29-1 | few | NA | CSGGQGNTIYF | TGCAGCGGTGGACAGGGAAACACCATATATTTT
TRBJ1-5 | TRBV7-8 | NA | NA | CASSSAEGTQPQHF | TGTGCCAGCAGCTCGGCGGAGGGGACTCAGCCCCAGCATTTT
TRBJ2-5 | TRBV28 | NA | NA | CASSLFEGSQTQYF | TGTGCCAGCAGTTTATTTGAGGGGTCGCAGACCCAGTACTTC
TRBJ1-4 | TRBV6-1 | NA | NA | CASSERISEKLFF | TGTGCCAGCAGTGAACGGATTAGTGAAAAACTGTTTTTT
TRBJ2-3 | TRBV20-1 | NA | TRBD2 | CSARILAGDPSTDTQYF | TGCAGTGCTCGAATACTAGCGGGGGACCCTAGCACAGATACGCAGTATTTT
TRBJ2-7 | TRBV19 | few | TRBD1 | CASSGTGAEGYEQYF | TGTGCCAGTAGTGGGACAGGGGCAGAGGGATACGAGCAGTACTTC
TRBJ1-2 | TRBV27 | few | NA | CASSLKGIGYGYTF | TGTGCCAGCAGTTTAAAGGGCATAGGCTATGGCTACACCTTC
TRBJ2-5 | TRBV12-3/TRBV12-4 | NA | NA | CASRMGGVSGETQYF | TGTGCCAGCAGGATGGGCGGGGTTAGCGGAGAGACCCAGTACTTC
TRBJ2-1 | TRBV12-3/TRBV12-4 | many | TRBD2 | CASSPRASGGARDEQFF | TGTGCCAGCAGTCCTAGAGCGAGCGGGGGGGCAAGGGATGAGCAGTTCTTC
TRBJ2-2 | TRBV7-6 | NA | NA | CASSEQGGTGELFF | TGTGCCAGCAGCGAACAGGGTGGCACCGGGGAGCTGTTTTTT
TRBJ2-1 | TRBV19 | NA | NA | CASSIALALPYNEQFF | TGTGCCAGTAGTATAGCTCTAGCTCTCCCCTACAATGAGCAGTTCTTC
TRBJ1-6 | TRBV6-5 | few | NA | CASSYSRWRNSPLHF | TGTGCCAGCAGTTACTCGAGGTGGAGGAATTCACCCCTCCACTTT